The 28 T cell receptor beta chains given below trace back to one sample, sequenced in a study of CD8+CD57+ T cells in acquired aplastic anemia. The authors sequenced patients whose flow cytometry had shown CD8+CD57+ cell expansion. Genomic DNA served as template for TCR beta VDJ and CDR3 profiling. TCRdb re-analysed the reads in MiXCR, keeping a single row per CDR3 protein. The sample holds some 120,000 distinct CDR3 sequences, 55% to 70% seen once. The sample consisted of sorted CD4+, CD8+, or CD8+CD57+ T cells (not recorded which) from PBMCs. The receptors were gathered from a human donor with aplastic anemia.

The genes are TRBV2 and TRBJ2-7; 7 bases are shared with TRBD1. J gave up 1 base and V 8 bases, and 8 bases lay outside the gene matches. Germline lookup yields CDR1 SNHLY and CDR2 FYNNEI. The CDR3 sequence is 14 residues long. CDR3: CASLQQGRSYEQYF. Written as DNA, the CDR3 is TGTGCCAGCCTCCAACAGGGGAGATCCTACGAGCAGTACTTC.

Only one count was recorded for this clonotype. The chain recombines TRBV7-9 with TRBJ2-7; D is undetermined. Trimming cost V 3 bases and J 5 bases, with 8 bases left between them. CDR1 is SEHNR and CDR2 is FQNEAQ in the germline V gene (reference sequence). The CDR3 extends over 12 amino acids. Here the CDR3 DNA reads TGTGCCAGCAGCTTTGGTGACCACGAGCAGTACTTC. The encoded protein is CASSFGDHEQYF.

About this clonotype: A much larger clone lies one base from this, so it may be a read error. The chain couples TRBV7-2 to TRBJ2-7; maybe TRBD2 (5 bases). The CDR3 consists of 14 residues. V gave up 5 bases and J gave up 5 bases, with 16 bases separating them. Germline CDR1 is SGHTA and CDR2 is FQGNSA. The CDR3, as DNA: TGTGCCAGCAGCCCTTCGGGATGGGGTCACGAGCAGTACTTC. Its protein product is CASSPSGWGHEQYF.

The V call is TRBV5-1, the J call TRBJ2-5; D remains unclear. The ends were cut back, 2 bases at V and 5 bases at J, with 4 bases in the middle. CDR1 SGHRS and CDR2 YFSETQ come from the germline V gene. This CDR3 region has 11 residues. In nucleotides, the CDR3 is TGCGCCAGCAGCTTCAAGGAGACCCAGTACTTC. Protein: CASSFKETQYF. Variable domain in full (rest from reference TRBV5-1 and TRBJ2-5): KAGVTQTPRYLIKTRGQQVTLSCSPISGHRSVSWYQQTPGQGLQFLFEYFSETQRNKGNFPGRFSGRQFSNSRSEMNVSTLELGDSALYLCASSFKETQYFGPGTRLLVL.

The CDR3, as DNA: TGCAGCGTGCCCCGGCGAGGGTCTAATAGTGGTGGCTACACCTTC. Translating gives CSVPRRGSNSGGYTF. The rearrangement joins TRBV29-1 to TRBJ1-2; D unclear. V dropped 6 bases and J dropped 7 bases, with 24 bases sitting between them. The CDR3 runs to 15 residues. CDR1 and CDR2 (germline): SQVTM, ANQGSEA.

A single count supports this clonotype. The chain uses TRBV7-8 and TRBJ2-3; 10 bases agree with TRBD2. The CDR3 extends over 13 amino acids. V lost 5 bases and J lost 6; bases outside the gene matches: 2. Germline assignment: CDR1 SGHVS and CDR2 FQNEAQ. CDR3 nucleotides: TGTGCCAGCAGCCAGGGACTAGCGGATACGCAGTATTTT. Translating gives CASSQGLADTQYF.

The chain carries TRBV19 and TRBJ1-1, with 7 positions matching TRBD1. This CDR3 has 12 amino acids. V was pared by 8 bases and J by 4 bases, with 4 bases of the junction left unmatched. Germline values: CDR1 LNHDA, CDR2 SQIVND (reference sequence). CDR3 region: CASHRGSTEAFF. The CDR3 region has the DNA TGTGCCAGTCACAGGGGCTCCACTGAAGCTTTCTTT.

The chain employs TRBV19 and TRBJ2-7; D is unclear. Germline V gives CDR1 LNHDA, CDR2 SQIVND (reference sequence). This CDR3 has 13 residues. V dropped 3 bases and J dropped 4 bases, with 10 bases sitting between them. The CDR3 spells CASSMQVYYEQYF. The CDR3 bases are TGTGCCAGTAGTATGCAGGTCTATTACGAGCAGTACTTC.

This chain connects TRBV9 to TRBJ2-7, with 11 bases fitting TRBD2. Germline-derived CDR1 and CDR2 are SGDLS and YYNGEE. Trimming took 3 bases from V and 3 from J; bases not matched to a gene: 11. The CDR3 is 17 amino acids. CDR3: CASSAPVGTSGVYEQYF. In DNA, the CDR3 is TGTGCCAGCAGCGCTCCGGTAGGGACTAGCGGAGTCTACGAGCAGTACTTC.

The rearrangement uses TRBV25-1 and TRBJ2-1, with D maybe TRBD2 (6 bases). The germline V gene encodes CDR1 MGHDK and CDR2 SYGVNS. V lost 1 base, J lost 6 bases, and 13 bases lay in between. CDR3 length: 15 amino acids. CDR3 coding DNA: TGTGCCAGCAGTGAATGGAGGACTACAAGCAATGAGCAGTTCTTC. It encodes CASSEWRTTSNEQFF.

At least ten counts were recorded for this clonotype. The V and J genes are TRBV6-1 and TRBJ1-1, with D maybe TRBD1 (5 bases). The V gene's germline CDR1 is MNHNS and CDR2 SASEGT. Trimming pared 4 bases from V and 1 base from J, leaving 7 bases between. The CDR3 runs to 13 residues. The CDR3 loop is CASSVTGNTEAFF. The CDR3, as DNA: TGTGCCAGCAGTGTAACAGGGAACACTGAAGCTTTCTTT.

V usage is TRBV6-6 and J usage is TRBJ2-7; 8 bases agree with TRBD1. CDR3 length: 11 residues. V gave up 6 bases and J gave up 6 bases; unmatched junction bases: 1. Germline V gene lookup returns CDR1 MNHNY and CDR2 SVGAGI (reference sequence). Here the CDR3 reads CASSGQGEQYF. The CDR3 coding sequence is TGTGCCAGCAGCGGACAGGGCGAGCAGTACTTC.

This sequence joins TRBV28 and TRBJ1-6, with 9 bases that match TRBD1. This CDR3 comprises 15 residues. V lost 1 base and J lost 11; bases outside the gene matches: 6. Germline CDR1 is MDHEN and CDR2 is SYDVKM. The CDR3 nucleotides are TGTGCCAGCAGTTTATTGACAGGGGGGTCAACACCCCTCCACTTT. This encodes CASSLLTGGSTPLHF.

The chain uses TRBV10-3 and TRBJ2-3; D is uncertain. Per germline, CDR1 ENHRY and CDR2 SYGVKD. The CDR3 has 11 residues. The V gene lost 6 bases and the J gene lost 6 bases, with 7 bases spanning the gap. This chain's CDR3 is CAIRRTDTQYF. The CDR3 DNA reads TGTGCCATCAGAAGGACGGATACGCAGTATTTT.

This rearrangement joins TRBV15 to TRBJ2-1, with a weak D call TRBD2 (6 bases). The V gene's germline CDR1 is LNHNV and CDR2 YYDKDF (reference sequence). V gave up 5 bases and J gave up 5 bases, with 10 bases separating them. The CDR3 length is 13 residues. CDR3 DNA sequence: TGTGCCACCAGCGTTAGCGGAAACAATGAGCAGTTCTTC. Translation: CATSVSGNNEQFF.

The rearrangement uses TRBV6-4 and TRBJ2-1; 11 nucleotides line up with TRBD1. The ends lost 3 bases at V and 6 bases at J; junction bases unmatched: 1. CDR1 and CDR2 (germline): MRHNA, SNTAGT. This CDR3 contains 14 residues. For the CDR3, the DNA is TGTGCCAGCAGTGAGGGGACAGGGGGCAATGAGCAGTTCTTC. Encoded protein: CASSEGTGGNEQFF.

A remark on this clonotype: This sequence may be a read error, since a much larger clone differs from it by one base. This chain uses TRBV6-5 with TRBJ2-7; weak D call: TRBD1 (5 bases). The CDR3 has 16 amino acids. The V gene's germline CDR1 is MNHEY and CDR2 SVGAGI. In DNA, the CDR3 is TGTGCCAGCAGTTACTGGAGTTCAGGTTCAGGGTACGAGCAGTGCTTC. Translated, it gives CASSYWSSGSGYEQCF.

In DNA form, the CDR3 reads TGTGCCAGCGGAACTAGCGGGGGGATGGGGGATGAGCAGTTCTTC. Translation: CASGTSGGMGDEQFF. The rearrangement links TRBV2 to TRBJ2-1, with 12 bases identical to TRBD2. V lost 8 bases, J lost 8 bases, and 10 bases stayed unmatched. CDR3 length: 15 amino acids. From germline, CDR1 is SNHLY and CDR2 FYNNEI.

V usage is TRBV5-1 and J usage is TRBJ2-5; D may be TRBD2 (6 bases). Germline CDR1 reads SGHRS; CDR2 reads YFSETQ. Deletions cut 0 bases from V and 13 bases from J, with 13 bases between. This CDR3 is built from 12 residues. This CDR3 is CASSLGDGRGYF. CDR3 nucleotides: TGCGCCAGCAGCTTGGGGGACGGGAGAGGGTACTTC.

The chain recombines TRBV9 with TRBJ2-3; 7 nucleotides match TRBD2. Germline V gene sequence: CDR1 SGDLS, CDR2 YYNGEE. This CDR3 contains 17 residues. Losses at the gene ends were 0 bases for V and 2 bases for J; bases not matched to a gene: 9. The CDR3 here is CASSVGATGGLTDTQYF. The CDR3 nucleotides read TGTGCCAGCAGCGTAGGAGCGACGGGAGGCCTCACAGATACGCAGTATTTT.

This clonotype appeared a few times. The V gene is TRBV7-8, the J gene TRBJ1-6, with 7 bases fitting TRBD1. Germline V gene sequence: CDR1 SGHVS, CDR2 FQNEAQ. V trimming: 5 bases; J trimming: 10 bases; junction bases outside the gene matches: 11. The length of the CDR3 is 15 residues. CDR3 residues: CASSNRDSIESPLHF. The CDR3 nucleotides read TGTGCCAGCAGCAACCGGGACAGTATAGAGTCACCCCTCCACTTT.

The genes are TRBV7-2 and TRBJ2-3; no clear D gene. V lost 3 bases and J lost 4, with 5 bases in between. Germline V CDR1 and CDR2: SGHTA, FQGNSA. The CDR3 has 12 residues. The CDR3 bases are TGTGCCAGCAGCTTCCAGGCAGATACGCAGTATTTT. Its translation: CASSFQADTQYF.

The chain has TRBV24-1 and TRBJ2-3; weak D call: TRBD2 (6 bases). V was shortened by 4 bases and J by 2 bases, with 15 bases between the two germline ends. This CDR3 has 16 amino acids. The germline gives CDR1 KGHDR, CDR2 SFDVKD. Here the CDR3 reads CATSDRLSGDTDTQYF. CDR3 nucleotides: TGTGCCACCAGTGACCGCCTTAGCGGAGACACAGATACGCAGTATTTT.

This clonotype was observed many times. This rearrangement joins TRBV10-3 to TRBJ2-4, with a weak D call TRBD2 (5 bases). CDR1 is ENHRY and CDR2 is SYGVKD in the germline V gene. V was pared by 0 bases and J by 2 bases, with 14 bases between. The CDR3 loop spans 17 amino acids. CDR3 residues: CAISESIGASSKNIQYF. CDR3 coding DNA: TGTGCCATCAGTGAGTCGATCGGTGCTAGCTCCAAAAACATTCAGTACTTC.

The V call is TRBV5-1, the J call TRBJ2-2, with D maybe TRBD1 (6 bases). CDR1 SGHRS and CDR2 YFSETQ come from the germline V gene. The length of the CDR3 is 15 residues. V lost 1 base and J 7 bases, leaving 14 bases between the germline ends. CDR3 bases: TGCGCCAGCAGCTTGTCTACGGCCAGGGGCGGGGAGCTGTTTTTT. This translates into CASSLSTARGGELFF.

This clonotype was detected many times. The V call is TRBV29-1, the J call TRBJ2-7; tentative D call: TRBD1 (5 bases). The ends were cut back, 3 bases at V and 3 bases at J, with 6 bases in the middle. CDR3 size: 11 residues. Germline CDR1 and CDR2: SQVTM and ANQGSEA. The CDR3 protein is CSVDDSYEQYF. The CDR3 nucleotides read TGCAGCGTTGATGACAGCTACGAGCAGTACTTC.

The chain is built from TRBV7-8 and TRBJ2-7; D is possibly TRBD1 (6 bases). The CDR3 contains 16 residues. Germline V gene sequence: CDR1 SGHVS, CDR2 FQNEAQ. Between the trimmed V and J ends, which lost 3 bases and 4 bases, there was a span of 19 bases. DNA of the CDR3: TGTGCCAGCAGCTTGGGGCCCTCAGGACAGTCTTACGAGCAGTACTTC. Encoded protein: CASSLGPSGQSYEQYF.

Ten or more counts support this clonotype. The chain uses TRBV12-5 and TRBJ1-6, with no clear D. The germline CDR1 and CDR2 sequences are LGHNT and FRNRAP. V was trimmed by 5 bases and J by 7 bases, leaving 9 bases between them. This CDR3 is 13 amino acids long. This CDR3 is CASGPHLNSPLHF. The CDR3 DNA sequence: TGTGCTAGTGGTCCACACCTCAATTCACCCCTCCACTTT.